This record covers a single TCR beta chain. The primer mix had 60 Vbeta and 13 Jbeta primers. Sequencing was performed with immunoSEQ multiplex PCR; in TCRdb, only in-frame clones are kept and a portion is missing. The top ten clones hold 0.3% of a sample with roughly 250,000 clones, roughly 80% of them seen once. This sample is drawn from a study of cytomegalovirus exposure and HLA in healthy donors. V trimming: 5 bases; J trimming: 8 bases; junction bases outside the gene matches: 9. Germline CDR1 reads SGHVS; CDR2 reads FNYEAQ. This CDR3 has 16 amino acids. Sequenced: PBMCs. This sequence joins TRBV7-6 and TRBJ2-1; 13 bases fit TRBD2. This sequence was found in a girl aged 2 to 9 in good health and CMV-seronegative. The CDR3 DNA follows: TGTGCCAGCAGCATTACCGGGACTAGCGGGATATATGAGCAGTTCTTC. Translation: CASSITGTSGIYEQFF.